These T cell receptor beta chains were read from a single sample in a study of T cells in Graves' hyperthyroidism and ophthalmopathy. TCRdb recomputed calls from the multiplex PCR reads with MiXCR, one row per CDR3 protein. The sample has 490,000 or so distinct CDR3 sequences, about 46% seen once. The sample taken for sequencing was peripheral blood or thyroid tissue (not recorded which). All receptors come from an adult woman with Graves' disease, either hyperthyroidism or ophthalmopathy (not recorded which). CDR3s include the opening cysteine and the closing phenylalanine or tryptophan. D genes are given only for firm matches. Expanded clones get a size class; other rows say once, few or many, or leave the size out.

v_call	clone_size	j_call	d_call	cdr3_aa	cdr3_nt
TRBV20-1	NA	TRBJ2-5	NA	CSASSRVETQYF	TGCAGTGCTAGCTCCAGGGTCGAGACCCAGTACTTC
TRBV7-2	few	TRBJ2-7	TRBD1	CASSNYRDRNYEQYF	TGTGCCAGCAGCAATTACCGGGACAGGAACTACGAGCAGTACTTC
TRBV20-1	NA	TRBJ2-7	TRBD2	CSARGLASHEQYF	TGCAGTGCTAGGGGACTAGCTTCCCACGAGCAGTACTTC
TRBV7-8	few	TRBJ1-5	TRBD1	CASSKTGGSNQPQHF	TGTGCCAGCAGCAAGACAGGGGGGAGCAATCAGCCCCAGCATTTT
TRBV2	NA	TRBJ2-5	NA	CASRDSPQETQYF	TGTGCCAGCAGGGACAGCCCACAAGAGACCCAGTACTTC
TRBV2	NA	TRBJ1-2	TRBD1	CASTDDREGYTF	TGTGCCAGCACAGACGACAGGGAGGGCTACACCTTC
TRBV29-1	many	TRBJ1-2	NA	CSVEQPRDGYTF	TGCAGCGTTGAACAGCCCCGGGATGGCTACACCTTC
TRBV7-2	NA	TRBJ2-2	TRBD2	CASSRRLASTGELFF	TGTGCCAGCAGCCGGCGACTAGCGAGCACCGGGGAGCTGTTTTTT
TRBV10-1	many	TRBJ1-1	NA	CASSTDRNTEAFF	TGCGCCAGCAGTACGGACAGGAACACTGAAGCTTTCTTT
TRBV5-1	few	TRBJ1-1	NA	CASSLMAGMNTEAFF	TGCGCCAGCAGCTTGATGGCGGGGATGAACACTGAAGCTTTCTTT
TRBV7-9	NA	TRBJ2-5	NA	CASSQEAAREETQYF	TGTGCCAGCAGCCAAGAAGCGGCGCGAGAAGAGACCCAGTACTTC
TRBV28	NA	TRBJ1-2	NA	CASSLRGYYGYTF	TGCGCCAGCAGTTTGAGGGGTTACTATGGCTACACCTTC
TRBV2	few	TRBJ1-2	TRBD1	CASSDMQTGDWYGYTF	TGTGCCAGCAGTGATATGCAAACAGGGGATTGGTATGGCTACACCTTC
TRBV7-2	NA	TRBJ1-5	NA	CASSPTSPHGESNQPQHF	TGTGCCAGCAGCCCTACCTCGCCACACGGGGAAAGCAATCAGCCCCAGCATTTT
TRBV5-1	many	TRBJ2-2	NA	CASSALFDTGELFF	TGCGCCAGCAGCGCCCTGTTTGACACCGGGGAGCTGTTTTTT
TRBV15	few	TRBJ2-1	TRBD2	CATSRDHGREGFF	TGTGCCACCAGCAGAGATCACGGACGGGAGGGGTTCTTC
TRBV6-1	NA	TRBJ2-5	NA	CASGGEGRETQYF	TGTGCCAGCGGAGGAGAGGGCCGAGAGACCCAGTACTTC
TRBV5-1	NA	TRBJ2-1	NA	CASSLGGHPTYNEQFF	TGCGCCAGCAGCTTGGGGGGTCACCCCACCTACAATGAGCAGTTCTTC
TRBV20-1	few	TRBJ2-2	NA	CSATQLVTGELFF	TGCAGTGCTACCCAACTGGTCACCGGGGAGCTGTTTTTT
TRBV7-9	NA	TRBJ2-7	TRBD1	CASSSTDRASQYF	TGTGCCAGCAGCTCCACCGACAGGGCAAGCCAGTACTTC
TRBV25-1	NA	TRBJ2-2	TRBD2	CASSASGGAGSAVGTRGPTGELFF	TGTGCCAGCAGCGCCTCGGGGGGGGCCGGCAGTGCTGTAGGGACCCGAGGTCCCACCGGGGAGCTGTTTTTT
TRBV10-1	many	TRBJ1-3	NA	CASSDPGTSGNTIYF	TGCGCCAGCAGTGACCCCGGGACGTCTGGAAACACCATATATTTT
TRBV9	few	TRBJ2-7	TRBD2	CASSVAFGRPYEQYF	TGTGCCAGCAGCGTAGCATTCGGGAGGCCCTACGAGCAGTACTTC
TRBV27	many	TRBJ2-7	TRBD1	CASSPRTGTYEQYF	TGTGCCAGCAGTCCGAGGACAGGTACCTACGAGCAGTACTTC
TRBV20-1	NA	TRBJ2-5	NA	CSARAGYARETQYF	TGCAGTGCTAGAGCGGGGTATGCGAGGGAGACCCAGTACTTC
TRBV20-1	many	TRBJ2-7	TRBD1	CSARWQGAFYEQYF	TGCAGTGCTAGGTGGCAGGGGGCGTTTTACGAGCAGTACTTC
TRBV7-8	many	TRBJ2-5	TRBD2	CASSVGGDSETQYF	TGTGCCAGCAGCGTCGGGGGGGACTCAGAGACCCAGTACTTC
TRBV5-1	NA	TRBJ1-3	NA	CASSAIAVGRNTIYF	TGCGCCAGCAGCGCGATAGCGGTGGGGCGGAACACCATATATTTT
TRBV7-9	NA	TRBJ2-7	NA	CASNLDDQKQYF	TGTGCCAGCAACTTAGATGACCAGAAGCAGTACTTC
TRBV24-1	NA	TRBJ2-1	TRBD2	CATSDTGTSGSLGNNEQFF	TGTGCCACCAGTGATACCGGGACTAGCGGGAGTCTGGGCAACAATGAGCAGTTCTTC
TRBV6-5	NA	TRBJ1-2	NA	CASSPQGFGYTF	TGTGCCAGCTCACCTCAGGGCTTTGGCTACACCTTC
TRBV4-1	many	TRBJ2-5	NA	CASSQELTAQETQYF	TGCGCCAGCAGCCAAGAGTTAACAGCACAAGAGACCCAGTACTTC
TRBV20-1	NA	TRBJ1-1	NA	CSASAEQEMNTEAFF	TGCAGTGCTTCCGCAGAGCAGGAGATGAACACTGAAGCTTTCTTT
TRBV11-2	NA	TRBJ1-2	NA	CASSLAQYYGYTF	TGTGCCAGCAGCTTAGCACAATACTATGGCTACACCTTC
TRBV15	NA	TRBJ2-2	TRBD1	CATSLPGTGLFF	TGTGCCACCAGCCTACCCGGGACAGGGCTGTTTTTT
TRBV29-1	few	TRBJ1-1	TRBD1	CSAAHLQGGEAFF	TGCAGCGCTGCACACCTCCAGGGGGGCGAAGCTTTCTTT
TRBV2	NA	TRBJ1-2	TRBD1	CASSAGQGIYGYTF	TGTGCCAGCAGTGCTGGACAGGGCATCTATGGCTACACCTTC
TRBV24-1	NA	TRBJ2-7	NA	CATSEGFEQYF	TGTGCCACCAGTGAGGGGTTCGAGCAGTACTTC
TRBV5-5	many	TRBJ2-5	NA	CASSLAGTLQETQYF	TGTGCCAGCAGCTTGGCCGGGACACTCCAAGAGACCCAGTACTTC
TRBV6-5	NA	TRBJ1-5	NA	CASSYYREWNQPQHF	TGTGCCAGCAGTTACTACAGGGAATGGAATCAGCCCCAGCATTTT
TRBV15	few	TRBJ1-1	NA	CATSSLANTEAFF	TGTGCCACCAGCAGTCTAGCGAACACTGAAGCTTTCTTT
TRBV20-1	NA	TRBJ1-2	TRBD1	CSAEDRGLGYTF	TGCAGTGCCGAGGACAGGGGGCTCGGCTACACCTTC
TRBV10-3	NA	TRBJ1-4	TRBD1	CASSQDRVKLFF	TGTGCCAGCAGCCAAGACAGGGTGAAACTGTTTTTT
TRBV7-9	many	TRBJ2-7	TRBD1	CASSRGTGAYEQYF	TGTGCCAGCAGCCGCGGGACAGGGGCCTACGAGCAGTACTTC
TRBV20-1	many	TRBJ2-5	TRBD1	CSARDPPGQGMETQYF	TGCAGTGCTAGAGATCCCCCAGGACAGGGAATGGAGACCCAGTACTTC
TRBV20-1	once	TRBJ2-2	TRBD2	CSARDSQTVVGGRTGELFF	TGCAGTGCTAGAGATTCCCAAACCGTAGTGGGAGGGAGGACCGGGGAGCTGTTTTTT
TRBV29-1	few	TRBJ2-7	TRBD1	CSAQLGQGGYEQYF	TGCAGCGCGCAACTGGGACAGGGGGGCTACGAGCAGTACTTC
TRBV20-1	NA	TRBJ1-1	TRBD1	CSAGQGAANTEAFF	TGCAGTGCCGGACAGGGGGCTGCGAACACTGAAGCTTTCTTT